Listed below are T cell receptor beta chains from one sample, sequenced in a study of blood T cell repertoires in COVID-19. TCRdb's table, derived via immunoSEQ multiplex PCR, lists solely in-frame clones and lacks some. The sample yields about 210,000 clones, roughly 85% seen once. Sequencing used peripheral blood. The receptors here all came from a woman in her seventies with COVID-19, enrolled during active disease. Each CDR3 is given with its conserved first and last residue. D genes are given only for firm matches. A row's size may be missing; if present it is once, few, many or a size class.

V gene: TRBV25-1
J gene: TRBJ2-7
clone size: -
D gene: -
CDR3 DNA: TGTGCCAGCAGTGAATGGGCAGGGAAGAGGTACGAGCAGTACTTC
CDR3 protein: CASSEWAGKRYEQYF

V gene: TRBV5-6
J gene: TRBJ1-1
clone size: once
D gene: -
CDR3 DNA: TGTGCCAGCAGCTTGGATTTAGGGCGGGACACTGAAGCTTTCTTT
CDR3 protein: CASSLDLGRDTEAFF

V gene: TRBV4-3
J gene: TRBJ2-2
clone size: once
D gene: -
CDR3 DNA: TGCGCCAGCAGCCAGCCCGGGAACACCGGGGAGCTGTTTTTT
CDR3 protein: CASSQPGNTGELFF

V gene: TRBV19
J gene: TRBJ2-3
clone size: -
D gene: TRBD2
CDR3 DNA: TGTGCCAGTAAGGCCACCCGGGGCAGGACGCACTCCGGGACTAGCGGGAGGGCCGCAGATACGCAGTATTTT
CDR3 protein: CASKATRGRTHSGTSGRAADTQYF

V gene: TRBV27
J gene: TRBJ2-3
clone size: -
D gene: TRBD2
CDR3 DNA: TGTGCCAGCAGTTTAACGGGCCCATCATTTTCCAGGACTAGCGGGAGAACAGATACGCAGTATTTT
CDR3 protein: CASSLTGPSFSRTSGRTDTQYF

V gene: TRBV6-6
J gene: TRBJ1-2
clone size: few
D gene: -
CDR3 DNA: TGTGCCAGCAGTTACCCAGTCCTTTATGGCTACACCTTC
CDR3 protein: CASSYPVLYGYTF

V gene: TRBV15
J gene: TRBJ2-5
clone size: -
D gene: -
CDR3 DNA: TGTGCCACCAGCAGAGATGTGGGTAGCGATGAAACCCAGTACTTC
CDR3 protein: CATSRDVGSDETQYF

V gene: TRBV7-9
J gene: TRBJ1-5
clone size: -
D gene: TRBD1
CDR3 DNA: TGTGCCAGCAGCCAGGACAGGGGGGATCAGCCCCAGCATTTT
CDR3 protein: CASSQDRGDQPQHF

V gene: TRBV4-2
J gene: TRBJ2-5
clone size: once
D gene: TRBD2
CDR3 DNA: TGTGCCAGCAGCCAAAAGCCAAGCGGGAGGGGGAAGACCCAGTACTTC
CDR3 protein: CASSQKPSGRGKTQYF

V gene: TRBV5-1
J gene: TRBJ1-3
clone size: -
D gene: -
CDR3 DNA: TGCGCCAGCAGCTTGGATGCTCGAGGGTCAAACACCATATATTTT
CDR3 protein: CASSLDARGSNTIYF

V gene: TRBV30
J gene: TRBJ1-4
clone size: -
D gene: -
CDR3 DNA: TGTGCCTGGAGTCCCCTCCCTCAGGGTGAAAAACTGTTTTTT
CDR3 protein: CAWSPLPQGEKLFF

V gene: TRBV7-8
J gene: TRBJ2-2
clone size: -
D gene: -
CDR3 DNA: TGTGCCAGCAGCTTAAGGATTAGCGCCAACAATTTTGCCGGGGAGCTGTTTTTT
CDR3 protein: CASSLRISANNFAGELFF

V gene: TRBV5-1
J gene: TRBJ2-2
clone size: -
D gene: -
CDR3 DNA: TGCGCCAGCAGCTCGACAGCCCCGAACACCGGGGAGCTGTTTTTT
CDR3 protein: CASSSTAPNTGELFF

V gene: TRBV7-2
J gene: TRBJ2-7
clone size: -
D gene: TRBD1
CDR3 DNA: TGTGCCAGCAGCGGACAGGGGTACTCCTACGAGCAGTACTTC
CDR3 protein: CASSGQGYSYEQYF

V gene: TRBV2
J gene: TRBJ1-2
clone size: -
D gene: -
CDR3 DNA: TGTGCCAGCAGTGAATACAGGGTTGAGGGCTATGGCTACACCTTC
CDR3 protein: CASSEYRVEGYGYTF

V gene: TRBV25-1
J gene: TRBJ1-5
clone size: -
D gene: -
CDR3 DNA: TGTGCCAGCAGTGAAGCGGGGGGACAGCCCCAGCATTTT
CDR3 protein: CASSEAGGQPQHF

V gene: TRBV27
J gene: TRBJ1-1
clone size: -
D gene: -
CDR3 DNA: TGTGCCAGCAACCCCGGGGGGGTTGTCAACACTGAAGCTTTCTTT
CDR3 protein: CASNPGGVVNTEAFF

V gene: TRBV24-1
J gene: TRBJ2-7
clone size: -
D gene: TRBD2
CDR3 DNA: TGTGCCACCAGATGGGGACTAGCGGGCCTTTGGACCTACGAGCAGTACTTC
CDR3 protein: CATRWGLAGLWTYEQYF

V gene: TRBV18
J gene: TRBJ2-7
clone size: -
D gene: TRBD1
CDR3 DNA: TGTGCCAGCTCACCCTCGGACAGGCCGAGCTCCTACGAGCAGTACTTC
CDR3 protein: CASSPSDRPSSYEQYF

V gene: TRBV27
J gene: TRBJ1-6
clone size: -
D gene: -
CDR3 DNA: TGTGCCAGCAAGAGAGACAGGCTCTCCTATAATTCACCCCTCCACTTT
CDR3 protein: CASKRDRLSYNSPLHF

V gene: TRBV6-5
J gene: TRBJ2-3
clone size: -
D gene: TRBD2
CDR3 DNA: TGTGCCAGCAGTTCATATAGCGGGAGGAGAGGAGATACGCAGTATTTT
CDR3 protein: CASSSYSGRRGDTQYF

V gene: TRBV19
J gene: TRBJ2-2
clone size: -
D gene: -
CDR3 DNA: TGTGCCAGTAGTATGAGGACAGCGGAAACCGGGGAGCTGTTTTTT
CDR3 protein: CASSMRTAETGELFF

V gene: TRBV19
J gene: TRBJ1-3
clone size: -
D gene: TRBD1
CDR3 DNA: TGTGCCAGTAGTGGGGACAGGGGCGGAAACACCATATATTTT
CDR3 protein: CASSGDRGGNTIYF

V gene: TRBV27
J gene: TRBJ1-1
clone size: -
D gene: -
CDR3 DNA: TGTGCCAGCAACCCCGGGGTGGCCACTGAAGCTTTCTTT
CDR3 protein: CASNPGVATEAFF

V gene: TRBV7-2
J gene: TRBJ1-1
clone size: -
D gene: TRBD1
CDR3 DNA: TGTGCCAGCAGCCTATTCCCGAGGGGGCGGACTGAAGCTTTCTTT
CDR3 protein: CASSLFPRGRTEAFF

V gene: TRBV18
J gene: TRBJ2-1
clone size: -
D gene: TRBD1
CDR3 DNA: TGTGCCAGCTCACAACCGGGACAGGGGGCTGGTGAGCAGTTCTTC
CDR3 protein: CASSQPGQGAGEQFF

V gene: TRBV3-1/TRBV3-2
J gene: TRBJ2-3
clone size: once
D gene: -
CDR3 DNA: TGTGCCAGCAGCCAAGAGGGCAGTAAGGGGACAGATACGCAGTATTTT
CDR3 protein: CASSQEGSKGTDTQYF

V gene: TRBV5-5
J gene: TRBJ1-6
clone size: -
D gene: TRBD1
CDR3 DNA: TGTGCCAGCAGCCAGGGACAGGCATCAGGATCACCCCTCCACTTT
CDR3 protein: CASSQGQASGSPLHF

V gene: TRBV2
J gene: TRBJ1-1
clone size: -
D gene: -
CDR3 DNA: TGTGCCAGCAGTGAAACGACATTCAGGACTGAAGCTTTCTTT
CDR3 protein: CASSETTFRTEAFF

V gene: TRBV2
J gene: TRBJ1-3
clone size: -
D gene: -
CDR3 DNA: TGTGCCAGCAGTGAAACTAGGTTAACCTCTGGAAACACCATATATTTT
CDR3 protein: CASSETRLTSGNTIYF

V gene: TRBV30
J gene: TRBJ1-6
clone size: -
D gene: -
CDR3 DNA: TGTGCCTGGCGCGGGGGGCGAGGTAATTCACCCCTCCACTTT
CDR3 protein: CAWRGGRGNSPLHF

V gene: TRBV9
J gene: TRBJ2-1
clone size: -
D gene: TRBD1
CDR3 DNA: TGTGCCAGCAGCGACCGACAGGGGGCGCGGGGGGATGAGCAGTTCTTC
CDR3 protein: CASSDRQGARGDEQFF

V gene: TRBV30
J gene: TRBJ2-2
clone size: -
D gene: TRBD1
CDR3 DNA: TGTGCCTGGGGACAGGGATCGGGCACCGGGGAGCTGTTTTTT
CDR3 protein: CAWGQGSGTGELFF

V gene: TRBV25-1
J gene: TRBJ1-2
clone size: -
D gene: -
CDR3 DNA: TGTGCCAGCAGTGAATCGCGCCGCCCCTTCTATGGCTACACCTTC
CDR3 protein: CASSESRRPFYGYTF

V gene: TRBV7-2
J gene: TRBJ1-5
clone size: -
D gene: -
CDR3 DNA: TGTGCCAGCAGCTTAGACAGTAATCAGCCCCAGCATTTT
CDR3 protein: CASSLDSNQPQHF

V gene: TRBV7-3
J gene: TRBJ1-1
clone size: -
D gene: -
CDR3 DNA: TGTGCCAGCAGCTTAAGTGGCACCGGGTACCTCTCTAGCGGGACTGAAGCTTTCTTT
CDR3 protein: CASSLSGTGYLSSGTEAFF

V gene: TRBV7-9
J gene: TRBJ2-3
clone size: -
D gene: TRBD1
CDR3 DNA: TGTGCCAGCAGCTTTCAACCGGGACAGGGGGCCTCAGATACGCAGTATTTT
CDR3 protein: CASSFQPGQGASDTQYF

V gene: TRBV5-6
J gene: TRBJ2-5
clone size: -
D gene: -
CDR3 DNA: TGTGCCAGCAGCTTTCAAGGGGCCCGACTTCAAGAGACCCAGTACTTC
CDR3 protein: CASSFQGARLQETQYF

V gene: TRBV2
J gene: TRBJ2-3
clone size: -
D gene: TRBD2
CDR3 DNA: TGTGCCAACTCCCCTAGCGGGGATACGCAGTATTTT
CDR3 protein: CANSPSGDTQYF

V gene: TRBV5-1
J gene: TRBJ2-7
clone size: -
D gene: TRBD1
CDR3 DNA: TGCGCCAGCAGCTTCACAGGGGGCATCTACGAGCAGTACTTC
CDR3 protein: CASSFTGGIYEQYF

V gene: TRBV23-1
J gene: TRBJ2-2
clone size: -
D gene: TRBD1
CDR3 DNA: TGCGCCAGCAGTCAATCTCGCGGACAGGGGGCTCTTAGGGACACCGGGGAGCTGTTTTTT
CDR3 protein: CASSQSRGQGALRDTGELFF

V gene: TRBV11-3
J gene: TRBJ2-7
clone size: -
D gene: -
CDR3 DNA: TGTGCCAGCAGCTTGGTACGACAGGACCAGTACTTC
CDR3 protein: CASSLVRQDQYF

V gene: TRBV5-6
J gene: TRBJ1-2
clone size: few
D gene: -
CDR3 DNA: TGTGCCAGCAGCCCACAGGAGAACTATGGCTACACCTTC
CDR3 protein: CASSPQENYGYTF

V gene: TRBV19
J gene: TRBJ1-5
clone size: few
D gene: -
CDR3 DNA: TGTGCCAGCGACAGCCCCCATAGCAATCAGCCCCAGCATTTT
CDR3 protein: CASDSPHSNQPQHF

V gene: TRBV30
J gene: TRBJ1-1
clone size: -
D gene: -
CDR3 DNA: TGTGCCTGCACAGGGTGGACTGAAGCTTTCTTT
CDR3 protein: CACTGWTEAFF

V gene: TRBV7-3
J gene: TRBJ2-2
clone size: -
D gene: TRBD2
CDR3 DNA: TGTGCCAGCAGCTTAAGACTAGCGGGGAGTACCGGGGAGCTGTTTTTT
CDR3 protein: CASSLRLAGSTGELFF

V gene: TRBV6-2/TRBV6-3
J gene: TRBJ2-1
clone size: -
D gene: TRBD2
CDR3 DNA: TGTGCCAGCAGTCAGACTAGCGCCTACAATGAGCAGTTCTTC
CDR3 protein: CASSQTSAYNEQFF

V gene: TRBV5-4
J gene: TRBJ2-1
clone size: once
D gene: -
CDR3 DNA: TGTGCCAGCAGCTTGGCCCGGACAGATGAGCAGTTCTTC
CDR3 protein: CASSLARTDEQFF

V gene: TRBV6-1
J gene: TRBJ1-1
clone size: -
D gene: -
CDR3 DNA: TGTGCCAGCAGTGAAGCGCGTGAAGGGGCGGCGGGGGCTTTCTTT
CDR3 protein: CASSEAREGAAGAFF

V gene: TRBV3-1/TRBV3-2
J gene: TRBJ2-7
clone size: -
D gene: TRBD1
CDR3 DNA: TGTGCCAGCAGCCAAGATCTTGGACAGGGTAGCGAGCAGTACTTC
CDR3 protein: CASSQDLGQGSEQYF

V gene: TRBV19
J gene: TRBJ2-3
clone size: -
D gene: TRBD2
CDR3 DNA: TGTGCCAGTAGTATTTTGGGGGGGGACCCGACGCAGTATTTT
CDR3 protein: CASSILGGDPTQYF

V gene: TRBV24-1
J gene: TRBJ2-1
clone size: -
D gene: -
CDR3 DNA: TGTGCCACCAGTGGCGGGAATTATCGGGAGCAGTTCTTC
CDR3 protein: CATSGGNYREQFF

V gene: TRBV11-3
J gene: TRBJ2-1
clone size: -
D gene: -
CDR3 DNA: TGTGCCAGCAGCTTAGTCCACTACAATGAGCAGTTCTTC
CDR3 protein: CASSLVHYNEQFF

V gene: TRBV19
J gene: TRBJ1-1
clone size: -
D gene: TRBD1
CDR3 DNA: TGTGCCAGTAGTACCGCAGGGGGCACGAACACTGAAGCTTTCTTT
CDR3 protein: CASSTAGGTNTEAFF

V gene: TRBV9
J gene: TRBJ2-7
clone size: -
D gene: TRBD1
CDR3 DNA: TGTGCCAGCAGCTTCTCCGCGACAGGGGTCTACGAGCAGTACTTC
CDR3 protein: CASSFSATGVYEQYF